This paragraph reports one T cell receptor beta chain. This sample is part of a study of blood T cell repertoires in COVID-19. Background on the study: COVID-19 samples, acute and convalescent, were from the United States, Italy and Spain. The analysed material was cDNA or gDNA that came from T cells, B-cell-depleted T cells, or PBMCs.

Per the original data handling: Scientists estimated how many nucleated cells there were by amplifying reference gene primers. Data came from immunoSEQ multiplex PCR; TCRdb stores just in-frame clones and leaves some out. The V and J calls and clone size come from that table; D and trimming were worked out from the DNA. In the table there are 200,000 or so clones, 80% to 85% of which are singletons. This CDR3 spans 18 amino acids. Trimming left V 0 bases short and J 0 bases short, with 16 bases between. Germline loops: CDR1 MGHRA, CDR2 YSYEKL. The clonotype originates from a woman aged 55-69 years with acute or convalescent COVID-19. V usage is TRBV4-1 and J usage is TRBJ2-3; perhaps TRBD1 as D (5 bases). Sequencing was performed on peripheral blood. The CDR3 region is CASSQDGGARASTDTQYF. In DNA form, the CDR3 reads TGCGCCAGCAGCCAAGATGGTGGGGCTCGTGCTAGCACAGATACGCAGTATTTT.